The sequence of this T cell receptor (beta chain) was determined in a study of Graves' ophthalmopathy and Graves' hyperthyroidism. Trimming at V came to 0 bases and at J to 2 bases, leaving 27 bases not matched to a gene. The germline CDR1 and CDR2 sequences are SGDLS and YYNGEE. The CDR3 has 23 residues. From RNA, the CDR3 regions of TCR beta chains were amplified and sequenced. The first-round RT-PCR employed HTBI primers together with the Qiagen OneStep RT-PCR kit. A multiplex PCR was then performed as the second round. One entry per CDR3 protein results from TCRdb running MiXCR on the multiplex PCR reads. The sample holds just over 400,000 distinct CDR3 sequences, more than 20% seen once.

V gene TRBV9 combines with J gene TRBJ2-5; 8 nucleotides match TRBD1. The sequencing sample was made of peripheral blood. The clonotype was recovered from a woman aged 18-29 years with stable Graves' hyperthyroidism. For the CDR3, the DNA is TGTGCCAGCAGCGTAGTAGGGGAGGACAGGGCCAGGGAAGGTTGGGCCCCACAAGAGACCCAGTACTTC. This gives the protein CASSVVGEDRAREGWAPQETQYF.